This T cell receptor (beta chain) was documented in a study of T cells after posttransplantation cyclophosphamide. Sequencing used immunoSEQ multiplex PCR; TCRdb keeps in-frame clones, though not all of them. The sample records about 52,000 clones, 94% being singletons. Notes on the study in general: Recipient CMV seropositivity and CMV reactivation strongly tracked TRB clonality. TRB overlap between skin or GI tissue T cells and blood was limited. Donor CD8+ memory clones often dominated recipient blood repertoires at later times.

The CDR3 is 15 residues long. Trimming shortened V by 2 bases and J by 4 bases, and 14 bases separated the two germline ends. The germline V gene has CDR1 LGHNT and CDR2 FRNRAP. On the day of bone marrow donation, the related graft donor provided peripheral blood. Concerning this clone: Its antigen is still unknown.

This chain connects TRBV12-5 to TRBJ2-5; D possibly corresponds to TRBD2 (7 bases). This receptor was obtained from a woman aged 25 to 39 in good health and a related stem cell transplant donor. Specimen: PBMCs. The CDR3 spells CASGLRGGLGETQYF. The CDR3 DNA sequence: TGTGCTAGTGGTTTGAGGGGGGGGCTAGGAGAGACCCAGTACTTC.